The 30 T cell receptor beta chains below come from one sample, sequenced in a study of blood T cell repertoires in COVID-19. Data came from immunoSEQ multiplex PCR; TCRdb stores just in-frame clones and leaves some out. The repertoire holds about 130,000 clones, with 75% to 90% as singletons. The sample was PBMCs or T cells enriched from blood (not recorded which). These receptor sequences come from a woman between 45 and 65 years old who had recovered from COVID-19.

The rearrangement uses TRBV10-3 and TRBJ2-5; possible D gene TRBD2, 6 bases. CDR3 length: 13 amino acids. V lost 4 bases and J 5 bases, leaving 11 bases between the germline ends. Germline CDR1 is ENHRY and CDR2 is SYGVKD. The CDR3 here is CAISGPEGETQYF. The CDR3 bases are TGTGCCATCAGTGGACCGGAGGGGGAGACCCAGTACTTC.

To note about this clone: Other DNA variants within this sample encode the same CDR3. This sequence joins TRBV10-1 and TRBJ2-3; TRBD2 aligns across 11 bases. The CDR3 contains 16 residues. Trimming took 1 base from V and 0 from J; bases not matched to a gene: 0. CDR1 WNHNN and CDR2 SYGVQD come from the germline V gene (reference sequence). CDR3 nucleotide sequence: TGCGCCAGCAGTGAGTTAGCGGGGGGGAGCACAGATACGCAGTATTTT. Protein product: CASSELAGGSTDTQYF.

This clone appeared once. The CDR3 bases are TGTGCCAGCAGCCCAAGACAGAACACTGAAGCTTTCTTT. It is translated as CASSPRQNTEAFF. This sequence joins TRBV5-4 and TRBJ1-1; no reliable D call. Trimming took 4 bases from V and 1 from J, leaving 8 bases between them. Per germline, CDR1 SGHNT and CDR2 YYREEE (reference sequence). The CDR3 runs 13 residues. Based on the CDR3 plus reference TRBV5-4 and TRBJ1-1, the full variable domain is ETGVTQSPTHLIKTRGQQVTLRCSSQSGHNTVSWYQQALGQGPQFIFQYYREEENGRGNFPPRFSGLQFPNYSSELNVNALELDDSALYLCASSPRQNTEAFFGQGTRLTVV.

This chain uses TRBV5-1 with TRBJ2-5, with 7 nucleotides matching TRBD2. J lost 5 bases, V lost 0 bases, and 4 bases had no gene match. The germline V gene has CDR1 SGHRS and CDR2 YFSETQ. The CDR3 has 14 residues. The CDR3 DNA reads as TGCGCCAGCAGCTTGGATGGGAGGGAGGAGACCCAGTACTTC. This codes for CASSLDGREETQYF.

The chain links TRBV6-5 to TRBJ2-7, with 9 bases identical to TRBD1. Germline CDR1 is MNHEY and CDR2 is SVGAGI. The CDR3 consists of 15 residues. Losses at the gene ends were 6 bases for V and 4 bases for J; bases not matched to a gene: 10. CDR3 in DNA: TGTGCCAGCAGGTCAAATTTGGGACAGGGTTACGAGCAGTACTTC. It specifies CASRSNLGQGYEQYF.

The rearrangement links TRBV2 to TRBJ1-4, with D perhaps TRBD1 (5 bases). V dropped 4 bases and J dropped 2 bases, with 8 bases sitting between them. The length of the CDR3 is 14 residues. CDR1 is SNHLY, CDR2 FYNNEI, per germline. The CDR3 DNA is TGTGCCAGCAGTGCGACAGCGACTAATGAAAAACTGTTTTTT. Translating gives CASSATATNEKLFF.

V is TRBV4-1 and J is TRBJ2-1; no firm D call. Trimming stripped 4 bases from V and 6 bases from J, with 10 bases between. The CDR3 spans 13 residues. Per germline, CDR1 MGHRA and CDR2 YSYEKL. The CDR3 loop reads CASSPVSGNEQFF. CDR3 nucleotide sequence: TGCGCCAGCAGCCCAGTCAGTGGCAATGAGCAGTTCTTC.

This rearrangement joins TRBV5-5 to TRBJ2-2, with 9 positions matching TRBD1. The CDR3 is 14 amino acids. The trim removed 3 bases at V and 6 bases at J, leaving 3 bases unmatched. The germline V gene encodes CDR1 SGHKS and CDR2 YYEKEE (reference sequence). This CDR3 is CASSSGQGPGELFF. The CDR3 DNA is TGTGCCAGCAGCTCGGGACAGGGTCCCGGGGAGCTGTTTTTT.

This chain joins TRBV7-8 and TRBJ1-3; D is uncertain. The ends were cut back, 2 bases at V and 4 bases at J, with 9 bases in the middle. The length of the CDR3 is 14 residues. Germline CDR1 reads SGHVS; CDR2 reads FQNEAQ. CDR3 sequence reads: CASSLRGIGNTIYF. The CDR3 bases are TGTGCCAGCAGCTTACGAGGGATCGGAAACACCATATATTTT.

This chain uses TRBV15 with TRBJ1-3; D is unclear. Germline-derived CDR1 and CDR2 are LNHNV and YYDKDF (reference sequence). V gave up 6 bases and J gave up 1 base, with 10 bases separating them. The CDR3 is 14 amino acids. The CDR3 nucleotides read TGTGCCACCAGGTATGGAGGGTCTGGAAACACCATATATTTT. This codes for CATRYGGSGNTIYF.

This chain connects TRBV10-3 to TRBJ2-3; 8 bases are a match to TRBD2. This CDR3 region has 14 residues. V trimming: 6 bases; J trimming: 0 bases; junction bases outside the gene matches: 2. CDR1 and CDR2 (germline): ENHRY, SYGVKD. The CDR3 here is CAIRSGGSTDTQYF. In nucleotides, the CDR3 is TGTGCCATCAGATCGGGGGGGAGCACAGATACGCAGTATTTT.

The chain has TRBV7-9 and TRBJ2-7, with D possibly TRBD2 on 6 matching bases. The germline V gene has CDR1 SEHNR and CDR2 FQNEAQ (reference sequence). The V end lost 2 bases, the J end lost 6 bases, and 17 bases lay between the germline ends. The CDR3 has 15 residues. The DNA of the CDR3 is TGTGCCAGCAGCTTATCGGGAGATTCCCGTCCCGAGCAGTACTTC. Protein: CASSLSGDSRPEQYF.

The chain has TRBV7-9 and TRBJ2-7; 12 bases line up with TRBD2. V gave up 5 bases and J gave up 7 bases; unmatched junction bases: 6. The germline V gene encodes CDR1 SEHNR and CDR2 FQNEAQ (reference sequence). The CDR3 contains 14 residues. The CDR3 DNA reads TGTGCCAGCAGCAAAGCGGGACTAGCGGGTGAGCAGTACTTC. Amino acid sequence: CASSKAGLAGEQYF.

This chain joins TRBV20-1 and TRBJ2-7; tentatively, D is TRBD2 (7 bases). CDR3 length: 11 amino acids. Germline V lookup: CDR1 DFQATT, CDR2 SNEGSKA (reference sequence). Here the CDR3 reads CSHPNGGAKYF. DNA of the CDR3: TGCAGCCATCCTAATGGGGGGGCCAAGTACTTC.

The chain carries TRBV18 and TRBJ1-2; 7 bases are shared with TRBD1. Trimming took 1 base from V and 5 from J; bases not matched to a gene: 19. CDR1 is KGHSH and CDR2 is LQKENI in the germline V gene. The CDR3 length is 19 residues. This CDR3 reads CASSPQGGGGRGRQYGYTF. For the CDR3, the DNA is TGTGCCAGCTCACCACAGGGAGGTGGGGGTAGGGGGCGCCAGTATGGCTACACCTTC. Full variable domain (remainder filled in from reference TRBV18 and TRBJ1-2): NAGVMQNPRHLVRRRGQEARLRCSPMKGHSHVYWYRQLPEEGLKFMVYLQKENIIDESGMPKERFSAEFPKEGPSILRIQQVVRGDSAAYFCASSPQGGGGRGRQYGYTFGSGTRLTVV.

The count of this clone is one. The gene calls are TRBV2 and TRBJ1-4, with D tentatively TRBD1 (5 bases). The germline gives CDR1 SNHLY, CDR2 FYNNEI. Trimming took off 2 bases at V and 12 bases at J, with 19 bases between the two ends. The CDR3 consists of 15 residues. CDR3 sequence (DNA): TGTGCCAGCAGTGAAAGGCAGGGACTTCGTGCTGAACTGTTTTTT. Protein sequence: CASSERQGLRAELFF.

CDR3 coding DNA: TGTGCCAGCAGTGAAGCCGAGACAGGGGGCGTCCGGAGCACAGATACGCAGTATTTT. Residues: CASSEAETGGVRSTDTQYF. The chain has TRBV2 and TRBJ2-3; 10 bases map to TRBD1. CDR3 length: 19 residues. CDR1 is SNHLY, CDR2 FYNNEI, per germline. J gave up 0 bases and V 0 bases, and 9 bases lay outside the gene matches.

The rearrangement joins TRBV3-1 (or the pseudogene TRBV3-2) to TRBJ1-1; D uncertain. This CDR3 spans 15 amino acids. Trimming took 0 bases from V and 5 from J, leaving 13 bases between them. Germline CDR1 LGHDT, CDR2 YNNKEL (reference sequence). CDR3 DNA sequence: TGTGCCAGCAGCCAAGATTGGCAGGTCCAGACTGAAGCTTTCTTT. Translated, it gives CASSQDWQVQTEAFF.

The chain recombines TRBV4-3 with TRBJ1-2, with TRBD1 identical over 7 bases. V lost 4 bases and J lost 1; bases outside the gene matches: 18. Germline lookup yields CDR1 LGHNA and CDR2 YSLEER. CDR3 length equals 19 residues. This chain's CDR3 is CASSPLPNDRAGLNYGYTF. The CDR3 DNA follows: TGCGCCAGCAGCCCACTCCCAAATGACAGGGCAGGCCTTAACTATGGCTACACCTTC.

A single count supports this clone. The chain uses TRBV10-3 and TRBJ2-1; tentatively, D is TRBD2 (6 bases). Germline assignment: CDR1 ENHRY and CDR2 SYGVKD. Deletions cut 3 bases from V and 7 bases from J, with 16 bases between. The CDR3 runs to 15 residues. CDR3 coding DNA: TGTGCCATCAGTGATAGGAACTTACGGGGGAATGAGCAGTTCTTC. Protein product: CAISDRNLRGNEQFF.

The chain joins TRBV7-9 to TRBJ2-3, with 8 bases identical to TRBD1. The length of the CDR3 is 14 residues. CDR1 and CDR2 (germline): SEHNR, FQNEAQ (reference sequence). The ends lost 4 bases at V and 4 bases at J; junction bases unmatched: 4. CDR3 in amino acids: CASSSRDRPDTQYF. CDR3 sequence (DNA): TGTGCCAGCAGCTCCCGGGACAGGCCAGATACGCAGTATTTT.

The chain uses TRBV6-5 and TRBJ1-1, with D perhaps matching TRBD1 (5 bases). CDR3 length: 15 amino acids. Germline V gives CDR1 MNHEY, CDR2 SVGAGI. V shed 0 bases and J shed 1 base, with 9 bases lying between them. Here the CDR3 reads CASSYSPGGNTEAFF. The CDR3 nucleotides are TGTGCCAGCAGTTACTCCCCCGGGGGGAACACTGAAGCTTTCTTT.

Here the CDR3 reads CASSGRDRRHNYGYTF. The CDR3, as DNA: TGTGCCAGCAGCGGCCGGGACAGGCGACATAACTATGGCTACACCTTC. V and J are TRBV9 and TRBJ1-2; 8 positions agree with TRBD1. CDR3 length: 16 amino acids. V was pared by 3 bases and J by 1 base, with 8 bases of the junction left unmatched. CDR1 is SGDLS, CDR2 YYNGEE, per germline.

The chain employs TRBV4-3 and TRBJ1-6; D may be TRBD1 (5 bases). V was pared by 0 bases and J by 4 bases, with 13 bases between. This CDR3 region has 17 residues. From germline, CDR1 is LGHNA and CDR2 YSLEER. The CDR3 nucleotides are TGCGCCAGCAGCCAAGATAAGGGGAATGATTATAATTCACCCCTCCACTTT. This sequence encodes CASSQDKGNDYNSPLHF.

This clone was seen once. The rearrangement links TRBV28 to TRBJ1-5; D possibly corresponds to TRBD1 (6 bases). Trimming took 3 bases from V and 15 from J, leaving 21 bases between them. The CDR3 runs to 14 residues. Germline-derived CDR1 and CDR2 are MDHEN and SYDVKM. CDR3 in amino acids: CASSLGGDNQASHF. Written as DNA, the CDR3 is TGTGCCAGCAGTTTGGGGGGGGACAACCAGGCTTCGCATTTT.

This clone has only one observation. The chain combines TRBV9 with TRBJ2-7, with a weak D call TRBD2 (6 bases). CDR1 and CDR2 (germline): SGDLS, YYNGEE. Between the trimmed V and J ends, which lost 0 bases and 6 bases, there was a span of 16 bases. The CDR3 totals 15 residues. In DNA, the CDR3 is TGTGCCAGCAGCGTAGTTGGGGGGACCTTCGGCGAGCAGTACTTC. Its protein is CASSVVGGTFGEQYF.

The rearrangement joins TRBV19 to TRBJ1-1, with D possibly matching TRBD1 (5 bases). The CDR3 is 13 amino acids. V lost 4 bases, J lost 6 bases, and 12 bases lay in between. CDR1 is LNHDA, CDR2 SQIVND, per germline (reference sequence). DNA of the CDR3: TGTGCCAGTAGTACCTCAGGGTACGCTGAAGCTTTCTTT. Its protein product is CASSTSGYAEAFF.

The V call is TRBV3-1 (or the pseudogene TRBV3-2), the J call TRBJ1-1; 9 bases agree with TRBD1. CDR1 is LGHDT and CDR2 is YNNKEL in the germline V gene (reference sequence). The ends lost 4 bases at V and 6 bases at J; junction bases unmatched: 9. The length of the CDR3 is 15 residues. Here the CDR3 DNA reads TGTGCCAGCAGCCTTTACACAGGGGGCCCCGCTGAAGCTTTCTTT. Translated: CASSLYTGGPAEAFF.

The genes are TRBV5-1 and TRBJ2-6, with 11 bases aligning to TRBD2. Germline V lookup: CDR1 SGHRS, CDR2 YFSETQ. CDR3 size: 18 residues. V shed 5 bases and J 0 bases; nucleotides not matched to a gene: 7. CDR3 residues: CASSKTSGDSSGANVLTF. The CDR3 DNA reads TGCGCCAGCAGTAAGACTAGCGGGGATAGCTCTGGGGCCAACGTCCTGACTTTC.

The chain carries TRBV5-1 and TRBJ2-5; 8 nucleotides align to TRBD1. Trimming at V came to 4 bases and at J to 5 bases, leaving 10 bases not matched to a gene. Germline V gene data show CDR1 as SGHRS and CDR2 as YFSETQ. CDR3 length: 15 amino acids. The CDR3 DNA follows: TGCGCCAGCAGCCAAGGACAGGGATCTCTGGAGACCCAGTACTTC. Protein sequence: CASSQGQGSLETQYF. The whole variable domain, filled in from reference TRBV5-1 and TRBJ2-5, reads KAGVTQTPRYLIKTRGQQVTLSCSPISGHRSVSWYQQTPGQGLQFLFEYFSETQRNKGNFPGRFSGRQFSNSRSEMNVSTLELGDSALYLCASSQGQGSLETQYFGPGTRLLVL.